Listed below are T cell receptor beta chains from one sample, sequenced in a study of cytomegalovirus exposure and HLA in healthy donors. Generated by immunoSEQ multiplex PCR, the TCRdb table keeps only in-frame clones and is missing some. The data show about 190,000 clones, more than 9.5% seen once. The specimen was PBMCs. Receptors originate from a man aged 50 to 60 in good health and CMV-seropositive. The CDR3 runs from the conserved cysteine through the conserved F or W. D genes are given only for firm matches. Not all rows give a size; the values are once, few, many and, for expanded clones, a class.

V gene,D gene,J gene,clone size,CDR3 DNA,CDR3 protein
TRBV7-3,TRBD1,TRBJ2-2,.,TGTGCCAGCAGCCGGGACAGGACGAACACCGGGGAGCTGTTTTTT,CASSRDRTNTGELFF
TRBV6-5,.,TRBJ1-1,.,TGTGCCAGCAGTTATGCAGGGGACACTGAAGCTTTCTTT,CASSYAGDTEAFF
TRBV9,.,TRBJ2-6,.,TGTGCCAGCAGCGTAGCGGGTCTAGCTTCTGGGGCCAACGTCCTGACTTTC,CASSVAGLASGANVLTF
TRBV20-1,.,TRBJ2-5,.,TGCAGTGGGCACCAAGAGACCCAGTACTTC,CSGHQETQYF
TRBV6-5,.,TRBJ2-3,few,TGTGCCAGCAGTTACTCGATCAGTATCCCCACAGATACGCAGTATTTT,CASSYSISIPTDTQYF
TRBV9,.,TRBJ1-5,.,TGTGCCAGCAGCGTATCCGGCACGGGTCAGCCCCAGCATTTT,CASSVSGTGQPQHF
TRBV6-1,.,TRBJ2-2,.,TGTGCCAGCAGTGAAGGGCCCAGTGCCGGGGAGCTGTTTTTT,CASSEGPSAGELFF
TRBV19,TRBD1,TRBJ1-3,.,TGTGCCAGTAGTATGAGGGACAGGGAGAACACCATATATTTT,CASSMRDRENTIYF
TRBV5-1,TRBD1,TRBJ1-3,.,TGCGCCAGCAGCGGGACCGGACAGGGTGCCGGAAACACCATATATTTT,CASSGTGQGAGNTIYF
TRBV5-4,TRBD1,TRBJ2-3,.,TGTGCCAGCAGCTTTCTTGGACAGGGCCCAGATACGCAGTATTTT,CASSFLGQGPDTQYF
TRBV5-1,.,TRBJ2-7,.,TGCGCCAGCCGAACTGTGGCGGGCTCCTACGAGCAGTACTTC,CASRTVAGSYEQYF
TRBV28,.,TRBJ1-2,.,TGTGCCAGCAGTAACTCCTATGGCTACACCTTC,CASSNSYGYTF
TRBV5-6,TRBD1,TRBJ1-2,few,TGTGCCAGCAGCTTGCGGCGGACAGGCGGAAACTATGGCTACACCTTC,CASSLRRTGGNYGYTF
TRBV14,.,TRBJ1-3,few,TGTGCCAGCAGCCAAGACCCGCGGGGAAACACCATATATTTT,CASSQDPRGNTIYF
TRBV7-9,.,TRBJ1-5,.,TGTGCCAGCAGCCTGGCGGGGTCCTATCAGCCCCAGCATTTT,CASSLAGSYQPQHF
TRBV6-5,TRBD2,TRBJ2-2,.,TGTGCCAGCAGTTCCGCTGATTCTAGCGGCACCGGGGAGCTGTTTTTT,CASSSADSSGTGELFF
TRBV6-6,TRBD2,TRBJ2-2,.,TGTGCCAGCAGCCAAGCGGGGGGGCCGGACACCGGGGAGCTGTTTTTT,CASSQAGGPDTGELFF
TRBV19,.,TRBJ2-3,.,TGTGCCAGTAGGGGACTTCCCGGGGATACGCAGTATTTT,CASRGLPGDTQYF
TRBV5-4,.,TRBJ2-5,.,TGTGCCAGCAGCTTGTCGCGGGCCTCTAAAGAGACCCAGTACTTC,CASSLSRASKETQYF
TRBV28,TRBD2,TRBJ2-1,.,TGTGCCAGCAGCGGCGGAGCGGGGGGGCAGTTCTTC,CASSGGAGGQFF
TRBV21-1,.,TRBJ2-5,.,TGTGCCAGCATAAAAAGCGGGAGGGGAGGGGAGACCCAGTACTTC,CASIKSGRGGETQYF
TRBV7-9,.,TRBJ2-2,.,TGTGCCAGCAGCGCCCCAGGGACCGGGGAGCTGTTTTTT,CASSAPGTGELFF
TRBV9,TRBD2,TRBJ2-3,.,TGTGCCAGCAGCGAGACCGAGACTAGCGGAATTACAGATACGCAGTATTTT,CASSETETSGITDTQYF
TRBV7-8,.,TRBJ2-3,few,TGTGCCAGCAGCTTCCAGGGATCCCCAGATACGCAGTATTTT,CASSFQGSPDTQYF
TRBV6-6,.,TRBJ1-2,once,TGTGCCAGCAGCAAAACCGGAGCTTGGTATGGCTACACCTTC,CASSKTGAWYGYTF
TRBV9,TRBD2,TRBJ2-3,.,TGTGCCAGCAACAGTCTAGCGGGGTCCACAGATACGCAGTATTTT,CASNSLAGSTDTQYF
TRBV2,.,TRBJ1-5,few,TGTGCCAGCACTCAAACCGGAGGGACCAATCAGCCCCAGCATTTT,CASTQTGGTNQPQHF
TRBV11-2,.,TRBJ2-5,.,TGTGCCAGCAGCTTAGAGGGCAGGTTCCAAGAGACCCAGTACTTC,CASSLEGRFQETQYF
TRBV5-4,.,TRBJ2-2,.,TGTGCCAGCAGCTTGGCAGGGGTGGACACCGGGGAGCTGTTTTTT,CASSLAGVDTGELFF
TRBV2,TRBD1,TRBJ1-2,.,TGTGCCGGGAGGAGGGGGCTCGGCTACACCTTC,CAGRRGLGYTF
TRBV6-5,.,TRBJ1-5,few,TGTGCCAGCAGTTACTCGATACTGAACAATCAGCCCCAGCATTTT,CASSYSILNNQPQHF
TRBV19,TRBD1,TRBJ2-1,.,TGTGCCAGTAGTATAGGGACAGGGAGGAATGAGCAGTTCTTC,CASSIGTGRNEQFF
TRBV5-6,.,TRBJ2-1,.,TGTGCCAGCAGCGGGATGGGCTTGGGGGGAGTGGACAATGAGCAGTTCTTC,CASSGMGLGGVDNEQFF
TRBV5-4,TRBD1,TRBJ1-4,few,TGTGCCAGCAGCTCTCGGACAGGGGGCACTGAAAAACTGTTTTTT,CASSSRTGGTEKLFF
TRBV9,.,TRBJ1-3,few,TGTGCCAGCAGCGTAGACGGGTACTCTGGAAACACCATATATTTT,CASSVDGYSGNTIYF
TRBV5-6,TRBD1,TRBJ1-2,few,TGTGCCAGCAGGTATACAGGGGACCCTAACTATGGCTACACCTTC,CASRYTGDPNYGYTF
TRBV19,TRBD1,TRBJ2-2,few,TGTGCCAGTGGTATCCAGACAGGGCTTACCGGGGAGCTGTTTTTT,CASGIQTGLTGELFF
TRBV6-5,TRBD1,TRBJ1-4,few,TGTGCCAGCAGTTACTCCGGGACAGGGCGCTCCGAACTGTTTTTT,CASSYSGTGRSELFF
TRBV6-6,.,TRBJ1-3,few,TGTGCCAGCATCCCAGGGGTTCCCGGAAACACCATATATTTT,CASIPGVPGNTIYF
TRBV7-2,.,TRBJ1-1,few,TGTGCCAGCAGCTTAGTCGGACAGACTAACACTGAAGCTTTCTTT,CASSLVGQTNTEAFF
TRBV7-9,TRBD1,TRBJ2-5,few,TGTGCCAGCAGCTTAGAAGGGACAGGAGGGGAGACCCAGTACTTC,CASSLEGTGGETQYF
TRBV4-1,TRBD1,TRBJ2-3,.,TGCGCCAGCAGCCTCGGGACAGGGGGCCCAGATACGCAGTATTTT,CASSLGTGGPDTQYF
TRBV4-1,.,TRBJ1-5,few,TGCGCCAGCAGCCAAGATGTTTACGGTGATCAGCCCCAGCATTTT,CASSQDVYGDQPQHF
TRBV29-1,TRBD1,TRBJ1-2,few,TGCAGCGTCTCCGGGACAGTCTATGGCTACACCTTC,CSVSGTVYGYTF